The clone carrying this T cell receptor delta chain was recorded a few times. A far more abundant clone sits one base away, making this likely a read error. Other DNA sequences in this sample translate to the same CDR3. Germline CDR1 reads TSWWSYY; CDR2 reads QGS. The CDR3 extends over 26 amino acids. TCRdb processed the multiplex PCR reads again with the CATT caller. The repertoire holds approximately 53,000 delta-chain clones, over 1.5% seen once, with about 15% in the top ten. Bulk repertoires came from Vgamma9/Vdelta2+ or Vdelta2-negative gammadelta T cells flow-sorted from PBMC. The sample comes from a study of γδ T cells in repeated Plasmodium falciparum infection. Study information: Four controlled malaria infections with P. falciparum NF54 spanned less than 850 days.

The specimen was gamma-delta T cells from blood. This receptor was taken from a pool of human donors (malaria-infected and uninfected, not separated). This rearrangement joins TRDV1 to TRDJ1; the match to TRDD3 covers 9 bases. The J gene, not given by TCRdb, was assigned here from a germline match of the nucleotide sequence. The CDR3 sequence is CALGETILKPRPGDWGTLRYTDKLIF. CDR3 DNA sequence: TGTGCTCTTGGGGAAACGATCCTAAAGCCGCGACCGGGAGACTGGGGGACCCTGAGGTACACTGATAAACTCATCTTT.